This TCR beta chain was observed in a study of blood T cell repertoires in COVID-19. Clones were read by immunoSEQ multiplex PCR, and TCRdb kept only the in-frame ones, dropping some. The sample lists over 150,000 clones; approximately 80% were seen once. Germline V gene lookup returns CDR1 SGHTA and CDR2 FQGNSA. Trimming cost V 3 bases and J 9 bases, with 9 bases left between them. This CDR3 has 13 amino acids. Sample: peripheral blood. The TCR sequence derives from a human donor in a cohort sampled during active COVID-19. This sequence joins TRBV7-2 and TRBJ1-6; D is unclear. CDR3 in amino acids: CASSLDFGSPLHF. The CDR3 region has the DNA TGTGCCAGCAGCTTGGACTTCGGTTCACCCCTCCACTTT.